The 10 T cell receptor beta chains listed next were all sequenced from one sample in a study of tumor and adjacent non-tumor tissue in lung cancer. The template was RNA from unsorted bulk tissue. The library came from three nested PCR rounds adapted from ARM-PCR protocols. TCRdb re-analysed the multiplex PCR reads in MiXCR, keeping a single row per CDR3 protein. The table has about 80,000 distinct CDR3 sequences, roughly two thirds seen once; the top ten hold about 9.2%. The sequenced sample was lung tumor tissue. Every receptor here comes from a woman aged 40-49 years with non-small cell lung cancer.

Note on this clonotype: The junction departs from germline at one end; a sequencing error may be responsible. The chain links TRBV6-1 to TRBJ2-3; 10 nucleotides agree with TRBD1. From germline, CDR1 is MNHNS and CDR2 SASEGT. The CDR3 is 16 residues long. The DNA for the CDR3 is TGTACCAGCAGTGCAGACAGGGGGCGCGACACAGATACGCAGTATTTT. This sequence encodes CTSSADRGRDTDTQYF.

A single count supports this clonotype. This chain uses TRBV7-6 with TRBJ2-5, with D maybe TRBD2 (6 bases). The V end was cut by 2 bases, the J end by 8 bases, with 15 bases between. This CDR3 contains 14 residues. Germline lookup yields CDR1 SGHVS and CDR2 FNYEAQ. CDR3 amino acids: CASSLSGRSDTQYF. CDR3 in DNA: TGTGCCAGCAGCTTATCCGGGAGAAGTGATACCCAGTACTTC.

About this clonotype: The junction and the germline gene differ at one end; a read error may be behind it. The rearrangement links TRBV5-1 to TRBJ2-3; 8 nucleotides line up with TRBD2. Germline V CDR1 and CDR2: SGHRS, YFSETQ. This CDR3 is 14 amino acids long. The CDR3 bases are TGCGCCAGCGTGCCGGGGGGGCTTACAGATATGCAGTATTTT. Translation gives CASVPGGLTDMQYF.

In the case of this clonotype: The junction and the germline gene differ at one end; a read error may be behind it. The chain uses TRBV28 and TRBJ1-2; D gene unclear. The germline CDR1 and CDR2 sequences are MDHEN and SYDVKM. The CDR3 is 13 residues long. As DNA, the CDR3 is TGTGTCAGCAGTTTGACGAAAAACTATGGCTACACCTTC. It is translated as CVSSLTKNYGYTF.

The CDR3, as DNA: TGTGTCTGCAGCTTAGATCGGGCAACAAACGAAAAACTGTTTTTT. As protein: CVCSLDRATNEKLFF. This sequence joins TRBV11-3 and TRBJ1-4; D is undetermined. Germline CDR1 SGHNT, CDR2 YENEEA. The CDR3 totals 15 residues.

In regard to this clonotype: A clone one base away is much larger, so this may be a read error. The CDR3 sequence: CSASTGLDEQYF. The CDR3 DNA reads as TGCAGCGCATCGACAGGGCTCGACGAGCAGTACTTC. The gene calls are TRBV29-1 and TRBJ2-7; 7 bases align to TRBD1. The CDR3 spans 12 residues. Germline lookup yields CDR1 SQVTM and CDR2 ANQGSEA. The V and J ends lost 7 bases and 5 bases, in that order; junction bases with no gene match: 8.

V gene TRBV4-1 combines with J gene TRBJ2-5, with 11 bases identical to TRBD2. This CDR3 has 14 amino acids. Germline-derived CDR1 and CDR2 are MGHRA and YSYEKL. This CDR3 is CASCLGTSGETQYF. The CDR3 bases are TGCGCTAGCTGCCTAGGGACTAGCGGAGAGACCCAGTACTTC.

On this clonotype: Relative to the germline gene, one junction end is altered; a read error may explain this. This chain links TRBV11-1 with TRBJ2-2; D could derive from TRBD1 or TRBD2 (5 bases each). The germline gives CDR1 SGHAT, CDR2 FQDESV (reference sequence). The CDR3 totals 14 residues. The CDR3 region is CASNRDGYTGELFF. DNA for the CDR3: TGTGCCAGCAACCGGGACGGCTACACCGGGGAGTTGTTTTTT.

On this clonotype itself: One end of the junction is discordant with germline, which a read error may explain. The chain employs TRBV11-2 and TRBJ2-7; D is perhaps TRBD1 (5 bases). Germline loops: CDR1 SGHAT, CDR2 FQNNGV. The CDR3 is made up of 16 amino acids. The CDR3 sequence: CASSPLGEKGYYERYF. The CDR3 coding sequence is TGTGCCAGCAGCCCCCTCGGTGAGAAGGGGTACTACGAGCGGTACTTC.

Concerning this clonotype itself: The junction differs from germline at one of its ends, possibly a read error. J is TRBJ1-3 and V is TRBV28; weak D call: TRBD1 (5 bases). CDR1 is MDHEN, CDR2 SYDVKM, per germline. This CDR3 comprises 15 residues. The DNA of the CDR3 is TGTGCCAGCAGTTTACCCGCCGGGGGTGGATACACCATATATTTT. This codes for CASSLPAGGGYTIYF. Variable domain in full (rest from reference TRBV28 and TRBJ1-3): DVKVTQSSRYLVKRTGEKVFLECVQDMDHENMFWYRQDPGLGLRLIYFSYDVKMKEKGDIPEGYSVSREKKERFSLILESASTNQTSMYLCASSLPAGGGYTIYFGEGSWLTVV.